Following are 18 T cell receptor beta chains from one sample sequenced in a study of cytomegalovirus exposure and HLA in healthy donors (dated by TCRdb to between 2016 and 2019). Receptor amplification or capture employed the immunoSEQ multiplex PCR assay. For the multiplex PCR, a mixture combining 60 forward primers for TCR Vbeta segments and 13 reverse primers for TCR Jbeta segments was used. TCRdb holds this immuneACCESS table with in-frame rearrangements only. Some clones are missing; in checked studies, unresolved V genes explain under half, and the rest has no known cause. The table for this sample shows around 140,000 clones. Clones ranked in the top ten supply 0.96% of the sample. The material sequenced was PBMCs. The receptor source for this set is a male donor in good health and CMV-seronegative.

The chain has TRBV7-9 and TRBJ2-7; maybe TRBD2 (5 bases). CDR3 length: 15 amino acids. V was cut by 5 bases and J by 3 bases, with 17 bases left in between. CDR1 and CDR2 from the germline V gene are SEHNR and FQNEAQ (reference sequence). This CDR3 is CASSPGLGNFYEQYF. The DNA for the CDR3 is TGTGCCAGCAGCCCCGGACTGGGGAACTTCTACGAGCAGTACTTC.

The J gene is TRBJ1-2, the V gene TRBV6-5; D is undetermined. Trimming shortened V by 6 bases and J by 3 bases, and 14 bases separated the two germline ends. The V gene's germline CDR1 is MNHEY and CDR2 SVGAGI. The CDR3 covers 14 residues. CDR3 in amino acids: CASSRRAGDYGYTF. The CDR3 DNA reads TGTGCCAGCAGCCGGCGTGCGGGCGACTATGGCTACACCTTC.

The chain combines TRBV18 with TRBJ1-5; TRBD1 is a possible D gene (5 bases). The length of the CDR3 is 13 residues. The germline CDR1 and CDR2 sequences are KGHSH and LQKENI. The germline V and J ends were trimmed by 2 bases and 6 bases, with 8 bases remaining between them. CDR3 amino acids: CASSPARVQPQHF. The CDR3 DNA sequence: TGTGCCAGCTCACCAGCCAGGGTTCAGCCCCAGCATTTT. The entire variable domain, with the rest obtained from reference TRBV18 and TRBJ1-5, is as follows: NAGVMQNPRHLVRRRGQEARLRCSPMKGHSHVYWYRQLPEEGLKFMVYLQKENIIDESGMPKERFSAEFPKEGPSILRIQQVVRGDSAAYFCASSPARVQPQHFGDGTRLSIL.

The chain links TRBV28 to TRBJ1-5, with 7 bases lining up with TRBD1. With 2 bases clipped from V and 8 bases from J, the junction kept 3 bases outside the gene matches. This CDR3 has 13 residues. The germline gives CDR1 MDHEN, CDR2 SYDVKM. CDR3 sequence (DNA): TGTGCCAGCAGTTTAGACAGGGTTGAGCCCCAGCATTTT. This gives the protein CASSLDRVEPQHF.

The genes are TRBV28 and TRBJ2-1, with 9 bases identical to TRBD1. The CDR3 length is 14 residues. V was clipped by 6 bases and J by 8 bases; unmatched bases: 8. Germline lookup yields CDR1 MDHEN and CDR2 SYDVKM. The CDR3: CASRPTGDRDEQFF. The CDR3 DNA reads TGTGCCAGCAGGCCCACCGGGGACAGGGATGAGCAGTTCTTC.

CDR3 nucleotides: TGTGCCAGCAGGGACAGGAAAAGTAACTATGGCTACACCTTC. Its translation is CASRDRKSNYGYTF. The chain recombines TRBV13 with TRBJ1-2, with TRBD1 matching 7 bases. The CDR3 covers 14 residues. CDR1 is PRHDT, CDR2 FYEKMQ, per germline (reference sequence). The V and J ends lost 6 bases and 1 base, in that order; junction bases with no gene match: 5. Supplemented by reference TRBV13 and TRBJ1-2, the full variable domain reads AAGVIQSPRHLIKEKRETATLKCYPIPRHDTVYWYQQGPGQDPQFLISFYEKMQSDKGSIPDRFSAQQFSDYHSELNMSSLELGDSALYFCASRDRKSNYGYTFGSGTRLTVV.

The chain combines TRBV5-1 with TRBJ2-3, with 8 nucleotides matching TRBD1. The CDR3 sequence is 16 residues long. Germline values: CDR1 SGHRS, CDR2 YFSETQ. The trim removed 0 bases at V and 4 bases at J, leaving 7 bases unmatched. This chain's CDR3 is CASSLVQTGAADTQYF. DNA of the CDR3: TGCGCCAGCAGCTTGGTCCAGACAGGGGCAGCAGATACGCAGTATTTT.

The chain carries TRBV5-6 and TRBJ2-7, with 8 bases matching TRBD2. The germline gives CDR1 SGHDT, CDR2 YYEEEE. This CDR3 contains 18 residues. J lost 4 bases, V lost 3 bases, and 18 bases had no gene match. CDR3 residues: CASSSVASTAGVRYEQYF. CDR3 DNA: TGTGCCAGCAGCTCCGTTGCTTCCACAGCGGGAGTACGGTACGAGCAGTACTTC.

The chain is built from TRBV5-6 and TRBJ1-2, with D possibly matching TRBD1 (5 bases). V was clipped by 1 base and J by 8 bases, with 9 bases between them. CDR1 and CDR2 (germline): SGHDT, YYEEEE. The CDR3 consists of 12 residues. The CDR3 spells CASSLPGPGYTF. In nucleotides, the CDR3 is TGTGCCAGCAGCTTGCCAGGGCCCGGCTACACCTTC.

The rearrangement links TRBV28 to TRBJ1-2, with D uncertain. Trimming removed 6 bases at V and 3 bases at J, with 5 bases between. CDR1 is MDHEN, CDR2 SYDVKM, per germline. The CDR3 runs 11 residues. CDR3 residues: CASSRYYGYTF. CDR3 DNA: TGTGCCAGCAGCCGGTACTATGGCTACACCTTC.

The chain has TRBV6-5 and TRBJ2-3; TRBD2 matches at 11 bases. The CDR3 totals 15 residues. The V segment lost 4 bases and the J segment 7 bases; nucleotides outside the gene matches: 7. CDR1 is MNHEY and CDR2 is SVGAGI in the germline V gene. The CDR3, as DNA: TGTGCCAGCAGTTCGCTAGCGGGGGGAATCCATACGCAGTATTTT. Translation gives CASSSLAGGIHTQYF.

This rearrangement joins TRBV29-1 to TRBJ2-7; TRBD2 aligns across 11 bases. Germline assignment: CDR1 SQVTM and CDR2 ANQGSEA. This CDR3 is built from 14 residues. Trimming cost V 4 bases and J 2 bases; bases outside gene matches: 4. CDR3 sequence: CSVGRLAGTYEQYF. The CDR3 nucleotides read TGCAGCGTTGGGAGACTAGCGGGGACCTACGAGCAGTACTTC.

As DNA, the CDR3 is TGTGCCAGCAGCTTAGAGACGGGAGGGAACTATGGCTACACCTTC. Residues: CASSLETGGNYGYTF. This sequence joins TRBV7-9 and TRBJ1-2; D is ambiguous. CDR1 and CDR2 (germline): SEHNR, FQNEAQ (reference sequence). The CDR3 is 15 residues long. The ends were cut back, 1 base at V and 2 bases at J, with 11 bases in the middle. Full variable domain (rest looked up from reference TRBV7-9 and TRBJ1-2): DTGVSQNPRHKITKRGQNVTFRCDPISEHNRLYWYRQTLGQGPEFLTYFQNEAQLEKSRLLSDRFSAERPKGSFSTLEIQRTEQGDSAMYLCASSLETGGNYGYTFGSGTRLTVV.

This chain uses TRBV19 with TRBJ2-4; D is ambiguous. Germline CDR1 LNHDA, CDR2 SQIVND (reference sequence). Trimming removed 5 bases from V and 11 bases from J, with 16 bases in between. CDR3 length: 13 residues. The CDR3 loop reads CASSPPGFSLQYF. The CDR3 DNA reads as TGTGCCAGTAGTCCACCGGGTTTCTCCCTTCAGTACTTC.

The chain has TRBV7-6 and TRBJ2-7, with D possibly TRBD2 on 6 matching bases. Trimming removed 1 base at V and 5 bases at J, with 9 bases between. The CDR3 runs to 13 residues. The germline V gene encodes CDR1 SGHVS and CDR2 FNYEAQ. DNA of the CDR3: TGTGCCAGCAGCTTAGTAGGAGGGGACGAGCAGTACTTC. The encoded protein is CASSLVGGDEQYF.

V and J are TRBV6-4 and TRBJ1-2; no firm D call. Germline CDR1 and CDR2: MRHNA and SNTAGT. V was clipped by 3 bases and J by 13 bases, with 18 bases between them. This CDR3 region has 13 residues. CDR3 loop: CASSERLGVATTF. In DNA form, the CDR3 reads TGTGCCAGCAGTGAGAGGTTGGGTGTGGCTACCACCTTC.

V gene TRBV27 combines with J gene TRBJ2-7; 7 bases map to TRBD2. The CDR3 covers 15 residues. Germline V CDR1 and CDR2: MNHEY, SMNVEV (reference sequence). After removal of 6 bases from V and 7 bases from J, the junction contained 15 bases not matched to a gene. For the CDR3, the DNA is TGTGCCAGCAGCCGGGGAGGCGGGAGCCTTAGGGAGCAGTACTTC. This sequence encodes CASSRGGGSLREQYF.

The chain joins TRBV6-6 to TRBJ1-2; 7 nucleotides align to TRBD1. After removal of 7 bases from V and 7 bases from J, the junction contained 9 bases not matched to a gene. The germline gives CDR1 MNHNY, CDR2 SVGAGI (reference sequence). The CDR3 sequence is 13 residues long. The CDR3 loop is CASTHTGAAGYTF. The CDR3 nucleotides read TGTGCCAGCACCCACACAGGGGCGGCTGGCTACACCTTC.